This T cell receptor beta chain emerged from a study of cytomegalovirus exposure and HLA in healthy donors. General observations from the study: Published work reported that the classifier diagnosed cytomegalovirus status with high specificity and sensitivity. In a later analysis, most CMV-associated TCR beta chains appeared HLA-restricted. According to an earlier analysis, most TCR beta V segments yielded productive rearrangements about 87% or about 30% of the time.

About this clone itself: No antigen is known for it.

A multiplex PCR was run with 60 Vbeta primers and 13 Jbeta primers. Some clones are missing from TCRdb's copy, which holds only in-frame ones; the method was immunoSEQ multiplex PCR. The table includes under 250,000 clones, over 80% detected once. Germline V gene lookup returns CDR1 SEHNR and CDR2 FQNEAQ (reference sequence). V lost 1 base to trimming and J lost 2 bases, with 12 bases between them. This CDR3 has 15 residues. V is TRBV7-9 and J is TRBJ2-7; possible D gene TRBD1, 6 bases. The sample was PBMCs. The clonotype comes from a boy aged 2 to 9 in good health and CMV-seronegative. CDR3 DNA sequence: TGTGCCAGCAGCTTAGACGTCGGACAGCCCTACGAGCAGTACTTC. Amino acid sequence: CASSLDVGQPYEQYF. The variable domain in full, completed from reference TRBV7-9 and TRBJ2-7, reads DTGVSQNPRHKITKRGQNVTFRCDPISEHNRLYWYRQTLGQGPEFLTYFQNEAQLEKSRLLSDRFSAERPKGSFSTLEIQRTEQGDSAMYLCASSLDVGQPYEQYFGPGTRLTVT.